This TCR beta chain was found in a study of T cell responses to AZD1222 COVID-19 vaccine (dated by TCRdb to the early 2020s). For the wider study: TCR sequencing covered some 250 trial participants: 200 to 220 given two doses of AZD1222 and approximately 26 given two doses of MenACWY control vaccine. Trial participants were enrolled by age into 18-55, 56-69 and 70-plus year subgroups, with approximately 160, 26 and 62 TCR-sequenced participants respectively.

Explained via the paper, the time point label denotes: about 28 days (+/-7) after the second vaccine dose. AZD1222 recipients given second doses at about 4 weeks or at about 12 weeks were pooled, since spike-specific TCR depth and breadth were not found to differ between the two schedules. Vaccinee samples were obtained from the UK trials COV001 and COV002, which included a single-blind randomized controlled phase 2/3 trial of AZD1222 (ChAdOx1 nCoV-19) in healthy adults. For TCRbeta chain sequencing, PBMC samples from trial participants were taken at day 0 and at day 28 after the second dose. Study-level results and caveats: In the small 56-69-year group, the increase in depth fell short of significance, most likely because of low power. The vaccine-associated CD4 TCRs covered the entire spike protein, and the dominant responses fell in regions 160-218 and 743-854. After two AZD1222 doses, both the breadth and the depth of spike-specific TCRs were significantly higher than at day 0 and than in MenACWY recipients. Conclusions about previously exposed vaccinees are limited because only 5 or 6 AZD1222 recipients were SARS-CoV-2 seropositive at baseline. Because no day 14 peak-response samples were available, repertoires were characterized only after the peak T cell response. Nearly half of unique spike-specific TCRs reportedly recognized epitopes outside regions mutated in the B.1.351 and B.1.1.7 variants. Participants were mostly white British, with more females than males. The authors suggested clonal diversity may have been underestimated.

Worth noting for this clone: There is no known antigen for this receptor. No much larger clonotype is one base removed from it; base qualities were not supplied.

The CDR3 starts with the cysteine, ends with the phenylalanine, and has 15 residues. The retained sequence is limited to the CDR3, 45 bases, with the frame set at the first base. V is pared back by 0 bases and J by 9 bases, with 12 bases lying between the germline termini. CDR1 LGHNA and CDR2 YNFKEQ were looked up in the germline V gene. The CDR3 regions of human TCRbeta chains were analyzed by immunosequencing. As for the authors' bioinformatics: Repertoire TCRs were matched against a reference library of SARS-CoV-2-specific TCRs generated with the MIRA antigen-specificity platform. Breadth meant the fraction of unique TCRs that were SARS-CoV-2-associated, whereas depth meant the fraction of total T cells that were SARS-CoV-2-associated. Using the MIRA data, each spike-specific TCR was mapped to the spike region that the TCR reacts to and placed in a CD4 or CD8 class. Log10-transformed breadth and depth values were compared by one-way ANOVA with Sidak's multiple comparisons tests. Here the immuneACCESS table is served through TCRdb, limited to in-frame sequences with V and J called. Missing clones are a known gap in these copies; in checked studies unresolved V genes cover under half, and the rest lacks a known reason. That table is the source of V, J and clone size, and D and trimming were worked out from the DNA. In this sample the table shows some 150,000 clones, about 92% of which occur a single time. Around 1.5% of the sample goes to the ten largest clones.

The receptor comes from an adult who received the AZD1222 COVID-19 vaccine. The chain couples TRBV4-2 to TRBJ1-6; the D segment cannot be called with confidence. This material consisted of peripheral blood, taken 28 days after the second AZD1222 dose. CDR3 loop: CASSQESTVRSPLHF. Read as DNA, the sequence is TGTGCCAGCAGCCAAGAGTCAACAGTTCGTTCACCCCTCCACTTT.